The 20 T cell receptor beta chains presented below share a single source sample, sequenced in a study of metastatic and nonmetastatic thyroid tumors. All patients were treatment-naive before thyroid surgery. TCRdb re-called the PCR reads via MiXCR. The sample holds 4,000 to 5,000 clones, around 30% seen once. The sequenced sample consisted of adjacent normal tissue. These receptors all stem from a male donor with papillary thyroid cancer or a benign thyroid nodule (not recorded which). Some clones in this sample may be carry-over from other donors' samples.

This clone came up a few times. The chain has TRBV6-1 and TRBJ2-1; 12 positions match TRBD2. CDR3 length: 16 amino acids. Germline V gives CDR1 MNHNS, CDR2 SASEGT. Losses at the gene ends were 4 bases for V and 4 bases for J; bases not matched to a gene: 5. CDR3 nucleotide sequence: TGTGCCAGCAGTGTAACAACTAGCGGGGGGTACAATGAGCAGTTCTTC. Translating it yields CASSVTTSGGYNEQFF.

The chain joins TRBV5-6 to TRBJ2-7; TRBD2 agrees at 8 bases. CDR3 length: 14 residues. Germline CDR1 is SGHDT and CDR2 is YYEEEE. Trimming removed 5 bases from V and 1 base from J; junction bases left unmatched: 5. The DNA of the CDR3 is TGTGCCAGCAGAGCGGGGGACGGGTCCTACGAGCAGTACTTC. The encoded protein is CASRAGDGSYEQYF.

CDR3 region: CASSLYGTEAFF. The CDR3 DNA sequence: TGTGCCAGCAGCTTATATGGAACTGAAGCTTTCTTT. The chain has TRBV6-2 or TRBV6-3 and TRBJ1-1, with unresolved D. The V gene's germline CDR1 is MNHEY and CDR2 SVGEGT. Trimming left V 6 bases short and J 5 bases short, with 10 bases between. The CDR3 consists of 12 residues.

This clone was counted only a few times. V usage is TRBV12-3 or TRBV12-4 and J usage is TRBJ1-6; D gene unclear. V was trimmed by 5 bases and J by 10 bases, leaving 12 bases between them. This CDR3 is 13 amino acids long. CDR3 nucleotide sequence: TGTGCCAGCAGTATCTCTCTAGGATCACCCCTCCACTTT. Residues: CASSISLGSPLHF.

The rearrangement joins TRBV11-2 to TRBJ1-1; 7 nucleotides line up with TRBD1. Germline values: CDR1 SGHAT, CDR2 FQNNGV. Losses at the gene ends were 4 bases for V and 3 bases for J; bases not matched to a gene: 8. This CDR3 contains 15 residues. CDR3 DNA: TGTGCCAGCAGCTCTAACAGGGGTCGGGACACTGAAGCTTTCTTT. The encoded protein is CASSSNRGRDTEAFF.

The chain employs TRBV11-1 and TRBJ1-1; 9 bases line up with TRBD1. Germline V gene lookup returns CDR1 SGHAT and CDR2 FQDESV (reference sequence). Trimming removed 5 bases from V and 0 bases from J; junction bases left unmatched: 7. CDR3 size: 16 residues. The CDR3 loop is CASSPGTGYLNTEAFF. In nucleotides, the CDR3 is TGTGCCAGCAGCCCCGGGACAGGGTACTTGAACACTGAAGCTTTCTTT.

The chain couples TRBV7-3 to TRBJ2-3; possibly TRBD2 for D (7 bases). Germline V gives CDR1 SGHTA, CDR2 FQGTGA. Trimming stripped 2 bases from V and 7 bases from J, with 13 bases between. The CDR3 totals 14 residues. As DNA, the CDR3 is TGTGCCAGCAGCTTATGGGGGGGCCTATATACGCAGTATTTT. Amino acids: CASSLWGGLYTQYF.

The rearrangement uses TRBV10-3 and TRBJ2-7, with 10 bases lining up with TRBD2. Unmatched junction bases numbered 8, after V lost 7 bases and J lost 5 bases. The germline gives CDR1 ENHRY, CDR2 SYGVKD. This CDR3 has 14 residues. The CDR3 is CAITGAGGFHEQYF. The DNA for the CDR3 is TGTGCCATCACCGGAGCGGGAGGGTTCCACGAGCAGTACTTC.

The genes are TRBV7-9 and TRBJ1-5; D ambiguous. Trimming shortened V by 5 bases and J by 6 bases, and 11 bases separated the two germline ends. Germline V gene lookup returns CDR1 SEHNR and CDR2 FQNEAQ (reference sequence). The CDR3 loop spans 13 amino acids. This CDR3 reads CASSLQTGQPQHF. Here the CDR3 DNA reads TGTGCCAGCAGCCTGCAGACGGGTCAGCCCCAGCATTTT.

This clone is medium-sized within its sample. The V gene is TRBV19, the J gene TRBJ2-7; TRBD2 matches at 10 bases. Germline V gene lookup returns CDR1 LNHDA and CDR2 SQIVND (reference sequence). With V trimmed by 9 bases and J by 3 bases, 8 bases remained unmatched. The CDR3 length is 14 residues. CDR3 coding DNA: TGTGCCAGGAGCGCTAGCGGGAGTAACTACGAGCAGTACTTC. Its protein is CARSASGSNYEQYF.

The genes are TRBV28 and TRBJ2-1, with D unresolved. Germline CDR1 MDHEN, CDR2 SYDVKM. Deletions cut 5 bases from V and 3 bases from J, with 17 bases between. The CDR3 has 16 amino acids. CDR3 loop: CASSANRAFFYNEQFF. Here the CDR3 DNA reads TGTGCCAGCAGTGCAAATAGGGCTTTCTTCTACAATGAGCAGTTCTTC.

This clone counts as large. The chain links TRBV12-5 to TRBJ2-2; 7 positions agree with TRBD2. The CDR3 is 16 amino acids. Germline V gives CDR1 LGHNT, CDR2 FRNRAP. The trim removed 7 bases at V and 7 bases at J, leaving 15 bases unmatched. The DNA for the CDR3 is TGTGCTAGTGTCCCAATGGACGGGGGGACTGACGGGGAGCTGTTTTTT. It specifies CASVPMDGGTDGELFF. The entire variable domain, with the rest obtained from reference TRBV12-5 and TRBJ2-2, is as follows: DARVTQTPRHKVTEMGQEVTMRCQPILGHNTVFWYRQTMMQGLELLAYFRNRAPLDDSGMPKDRFSAEMPDATLATLKIQPSEPRDSAVYFCASVPMDGGTDGELFFGEGSRLTVL.

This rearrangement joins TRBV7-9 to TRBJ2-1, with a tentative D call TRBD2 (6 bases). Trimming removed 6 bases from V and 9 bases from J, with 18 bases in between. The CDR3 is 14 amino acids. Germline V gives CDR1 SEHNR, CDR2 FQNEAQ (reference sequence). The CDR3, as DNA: TGTGCCAGCAGGACTGGGACTTACTTGAGTGAGCAGTTCTTC. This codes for CASRTGTYLSEQFF.

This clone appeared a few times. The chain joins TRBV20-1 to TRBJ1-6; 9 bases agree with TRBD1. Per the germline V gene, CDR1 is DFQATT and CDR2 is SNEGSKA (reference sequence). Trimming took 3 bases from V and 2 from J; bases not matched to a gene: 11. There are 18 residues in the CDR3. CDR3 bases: TGCAGTGCTAGGCCGGGACAGGGAGGTGGGACCTATAATTCACCCCTCCACTTT. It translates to CSARPGQGGGTYNSPLHF.

The CDR3 here is CSARDRNEQFF. The CDR3 DNA follows: TGCAGTGCTAGAGATAGGAATGAGCAGTTCTTC. The V call is TRBV20-1, the J call TRBJ2-1, with no clear D. V dropped 0 bases and J dropped 7 bases, with 4 bases sitting between them. Germline values: CDR1 DFQATT, CDR2 SNEGSKA (reference sequence). CDR3 length equals 11 residues.

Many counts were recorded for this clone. The CDR3 spells CASSIGSNPINEKLFF. CDR3 nucleotide sequence: TGTGCCAGTAGTATTGGATCAAATCCCATAAATGAAAAACTGTTTTTT. The V and J genes are TRBV19 and TRBJ1-4; no firm D call. The CDR3 has 16 amino acids. The V gene lost 3 bases and the J gene lost 5 bases, with 16 bases spanning the gap. The germline V gene has CDR1 LNHDA and CDR2 SQIVND (reference sequence).

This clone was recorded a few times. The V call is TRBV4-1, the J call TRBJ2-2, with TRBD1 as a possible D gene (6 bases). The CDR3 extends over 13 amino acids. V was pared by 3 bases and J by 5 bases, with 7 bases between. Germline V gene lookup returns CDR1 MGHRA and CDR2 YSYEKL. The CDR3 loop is CASSQGATGELFF. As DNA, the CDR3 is TGCGCCAGCAGCCAGGGGGCAACCGGGGAGCTGTTTTTT.

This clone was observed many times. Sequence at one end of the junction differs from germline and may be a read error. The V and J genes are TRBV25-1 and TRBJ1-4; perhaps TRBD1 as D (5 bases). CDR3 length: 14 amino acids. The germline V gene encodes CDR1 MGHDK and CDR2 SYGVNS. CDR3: CTSSERGMGEKLFF. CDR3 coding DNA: TGTACCAGCAGTGAGAGGGGCATGGGTGAAAAACTGTTTTTT. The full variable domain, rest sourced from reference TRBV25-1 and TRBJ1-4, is EADIYQTPRYLVIGTGKKITLECSQTMGHDKMYWYQQDPGMELHLIHYSYGVNSTEKGDLSSESTVSRIRTEHFPLTLESARPSHTSQYLCTSSERGMGEKLFFGSGTQLSVL.

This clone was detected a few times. The CDR3: CASSPGTSRYNEQFF. Here the CDR3 DNA reads TGTGCCAGCAGCCCCGGGACTAGCAGATACAATGAGCAGTTCTTC. The rearrangement links TRBV4-2 to TRBJ2-1; TRBD2 matches at 9 bases. The CDR3 runs to 15 residues. Germline V CDR1 and CDR2: LGHNA, YNFKEQ. Losses at the gene ends were 4 bases for V and 4 bases for J; bases not matched to a gene: 5.

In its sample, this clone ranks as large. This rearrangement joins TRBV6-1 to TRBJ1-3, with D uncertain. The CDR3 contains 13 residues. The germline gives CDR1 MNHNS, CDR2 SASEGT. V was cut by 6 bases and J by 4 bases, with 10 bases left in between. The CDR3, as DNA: TGTGCCAGCAGATCACCAGCCGGAAACACCATATATTTT. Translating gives CASRSPAGNTIYF.